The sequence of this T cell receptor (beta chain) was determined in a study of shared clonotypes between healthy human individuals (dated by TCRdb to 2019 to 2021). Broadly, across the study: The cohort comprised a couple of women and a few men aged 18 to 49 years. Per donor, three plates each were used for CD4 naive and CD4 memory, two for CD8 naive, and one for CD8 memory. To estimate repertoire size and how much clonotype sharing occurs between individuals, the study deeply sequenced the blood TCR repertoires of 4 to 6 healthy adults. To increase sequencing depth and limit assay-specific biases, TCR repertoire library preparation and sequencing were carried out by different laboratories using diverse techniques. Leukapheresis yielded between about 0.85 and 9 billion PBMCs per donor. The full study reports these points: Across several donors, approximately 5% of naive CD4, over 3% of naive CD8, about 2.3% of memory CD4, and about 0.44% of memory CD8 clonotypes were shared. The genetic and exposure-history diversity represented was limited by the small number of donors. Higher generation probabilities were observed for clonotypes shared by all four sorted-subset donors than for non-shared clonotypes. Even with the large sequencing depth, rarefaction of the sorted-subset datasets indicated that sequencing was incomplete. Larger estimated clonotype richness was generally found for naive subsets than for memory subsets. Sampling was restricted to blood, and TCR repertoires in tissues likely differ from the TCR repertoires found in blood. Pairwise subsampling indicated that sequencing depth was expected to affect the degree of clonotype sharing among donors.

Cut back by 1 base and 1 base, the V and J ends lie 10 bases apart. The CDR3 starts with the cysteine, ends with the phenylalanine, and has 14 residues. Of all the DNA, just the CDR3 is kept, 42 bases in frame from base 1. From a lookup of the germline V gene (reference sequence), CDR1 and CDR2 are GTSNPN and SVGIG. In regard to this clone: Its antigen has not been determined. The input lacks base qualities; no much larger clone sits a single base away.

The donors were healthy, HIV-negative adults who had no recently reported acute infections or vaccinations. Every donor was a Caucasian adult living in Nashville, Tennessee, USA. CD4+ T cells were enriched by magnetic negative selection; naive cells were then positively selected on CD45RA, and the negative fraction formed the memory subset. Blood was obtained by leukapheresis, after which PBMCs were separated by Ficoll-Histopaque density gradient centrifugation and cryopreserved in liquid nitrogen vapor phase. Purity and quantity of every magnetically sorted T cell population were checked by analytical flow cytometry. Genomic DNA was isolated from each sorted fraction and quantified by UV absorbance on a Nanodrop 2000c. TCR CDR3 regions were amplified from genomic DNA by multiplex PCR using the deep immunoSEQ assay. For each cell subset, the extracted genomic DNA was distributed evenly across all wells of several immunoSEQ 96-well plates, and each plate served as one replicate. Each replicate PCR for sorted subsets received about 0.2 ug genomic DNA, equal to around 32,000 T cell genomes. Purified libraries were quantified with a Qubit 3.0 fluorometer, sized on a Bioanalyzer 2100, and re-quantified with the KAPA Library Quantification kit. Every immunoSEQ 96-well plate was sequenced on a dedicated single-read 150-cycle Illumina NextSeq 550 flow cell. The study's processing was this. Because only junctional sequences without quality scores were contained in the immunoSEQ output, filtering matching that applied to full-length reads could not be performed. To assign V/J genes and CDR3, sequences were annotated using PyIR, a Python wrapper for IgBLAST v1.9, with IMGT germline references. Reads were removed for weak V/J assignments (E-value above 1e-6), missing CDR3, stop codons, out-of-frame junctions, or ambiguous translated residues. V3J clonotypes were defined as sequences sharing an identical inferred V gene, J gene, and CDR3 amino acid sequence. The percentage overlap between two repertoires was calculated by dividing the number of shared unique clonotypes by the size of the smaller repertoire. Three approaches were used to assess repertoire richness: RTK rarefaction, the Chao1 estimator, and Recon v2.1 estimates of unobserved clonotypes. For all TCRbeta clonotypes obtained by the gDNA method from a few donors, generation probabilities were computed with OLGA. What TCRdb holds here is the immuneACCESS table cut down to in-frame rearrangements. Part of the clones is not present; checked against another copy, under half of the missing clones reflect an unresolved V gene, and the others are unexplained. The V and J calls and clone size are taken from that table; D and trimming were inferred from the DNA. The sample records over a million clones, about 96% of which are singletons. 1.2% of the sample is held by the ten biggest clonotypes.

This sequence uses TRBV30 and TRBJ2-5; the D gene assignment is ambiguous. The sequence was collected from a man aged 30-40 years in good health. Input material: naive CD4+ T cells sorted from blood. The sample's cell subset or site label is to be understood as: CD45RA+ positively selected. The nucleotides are TGTGCCTGGAGTGCCCGACGGACCCAAGAGACCCAGTACTTC. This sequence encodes CAWSARRTQETQYF.